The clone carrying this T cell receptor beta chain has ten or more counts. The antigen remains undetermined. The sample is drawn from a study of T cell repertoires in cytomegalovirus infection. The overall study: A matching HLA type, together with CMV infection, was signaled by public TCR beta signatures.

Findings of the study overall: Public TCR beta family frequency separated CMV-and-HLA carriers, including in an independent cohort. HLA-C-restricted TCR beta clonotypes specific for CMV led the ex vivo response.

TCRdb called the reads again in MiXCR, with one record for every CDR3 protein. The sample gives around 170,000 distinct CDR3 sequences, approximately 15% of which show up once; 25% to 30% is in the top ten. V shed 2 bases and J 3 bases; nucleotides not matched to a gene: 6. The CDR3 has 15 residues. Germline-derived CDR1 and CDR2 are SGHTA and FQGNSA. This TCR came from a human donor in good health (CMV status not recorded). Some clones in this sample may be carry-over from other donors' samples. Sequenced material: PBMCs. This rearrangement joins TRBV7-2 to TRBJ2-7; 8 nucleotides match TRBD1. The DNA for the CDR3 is TGTGCCAGCAGCTTATATCCGGGACAGGTCTACGAGCAGTACTTC. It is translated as CASSLYPGQVYEQYF. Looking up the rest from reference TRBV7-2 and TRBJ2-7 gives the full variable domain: GAGVSQSPSNKVTEKGKDVELRCDPISGHTALYWYRQSLGQGLEFLIYFQGNSAPDKSGLPSDRFSAERTGGSVSTLTIQRTQQEDSAVYLCASSLYPGQVYEQYFGPGTRLTVT.